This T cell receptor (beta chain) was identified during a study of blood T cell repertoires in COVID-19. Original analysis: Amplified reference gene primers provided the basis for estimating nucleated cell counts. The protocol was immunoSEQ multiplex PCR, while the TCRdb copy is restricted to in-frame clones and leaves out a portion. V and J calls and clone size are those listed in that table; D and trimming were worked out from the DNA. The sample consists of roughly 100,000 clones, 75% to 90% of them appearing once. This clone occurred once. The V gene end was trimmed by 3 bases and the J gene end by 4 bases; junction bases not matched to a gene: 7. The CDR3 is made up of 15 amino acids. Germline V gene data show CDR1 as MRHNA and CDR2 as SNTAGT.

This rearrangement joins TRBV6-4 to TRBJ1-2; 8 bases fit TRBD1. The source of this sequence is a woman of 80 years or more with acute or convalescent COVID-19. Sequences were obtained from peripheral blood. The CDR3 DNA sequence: TGTGCCAGCAGTGAAGGACAGGGAGGGATCTATGGCTACACCTTC. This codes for CASSEGQGGIYGYTF.